This TCR beta chain was captured by sequencing in a study of shared clonotypes between healthy human individuals (dated by TCRdb to 2018 to 2020). For the study in its entirety: A couple of women and a few men aged 18 to 49 years were included in the cohort. Per donor, three plates each were used for CD4 naive and CD4 memory, two for CD8 naive, and one for CD8 memory. The study deeply sequenced blood TCR repertoires of about 5 healthy adults to estimate repertoire size and the extent of clonotype sharing between individuals. Different laboratories and diverse techniques were used to prepare libraries and sequence TCR repertoires, to increase sequencing depth and limit assay-specific biases. Per donor, leukapheresis produced somewhere between about 0.8 and 9 billion PBMCs. Broad study findings and their caveats: Based on pairwise subsampling, the degree of clonotype sharing among donors was expected to be affected by sequencing depth. Across several donors, approximately 5% of naive CD4, roughly 3.8% of naive CD8, 2% to 2.5% of memory CD4, and under 0.45% of memory CD8 clonotypes were shared. Because the study included only a small number of donors, the genetic and exposure-history diversity represented was limited. Incomplete sequencing was indicated by rarefaction of sorted-subset datasets, despite the large sequencing depth. Only blood was sampled, and tissue TCR repertoires likely differ from those in blood. Higher generation probabilities were observed for clonotypes shared by all four sorted-subset donors than for non-shared clonotypes. Larger estimated clonotype richness was generally found for naive subsets than for memory subsets.

Using the deep immunoSEQ assay, TCR CDR3 regions were amplified from genomic DNA by multiplex PCR. For each cell subset, the extracted genomic DNA was distributed evenly across all wells of several immunoSEQ 96-well plates, and each plate served as one replicate. Each replicate PCR for sorted subsets received around 0.2 ug genomic DNA, equal to roughly 30,000 T cell genomes. The purified libraries were quantified using a Qubit 3.0 fluorometer, sized with a Bioanalyzer 2100, and then quantified again using the KAPA Library Quantification kit. Every immunoSEQ 96-well plate was sequenced on a dedicated single-read 150-cycle Illumina NextSeq 550 flow cell. As for the original processing: Because only junctional sequences without quality scores were contained in the immunoSEQ output, filtering matching that applied to full-length reads could not be performed. To assign V/J genes and CDR3, sequences were annotated using PyIR, a Python wrapper for IgBLAST v1.9, with IMGT germline references. Reads were filtered out if the reads had weak V/J assignments (E-value above 1e-6), no CDR3, stop codons, out-of-frame junctions, or ambiguous translated residues. V3J clonotypes were defined as sequences sharing the same inferred V gene, J gene, and CDR3 amino acid sequence. The percentage overlap between two repertoires was calculated by dividing the number of shared unique clonotypes by the size of the smaller repertoire. Repertoire richness was assessed with RTK rarefaction, the Chao1 estimator, and Recon v2.1 estimates of unobserved clonotypes. Generation probabilities for all TCRbeta clonotypes obtained by the gDNA method from a few donors were computed using OLGA. This immuneACCESS table, as held by TCRdb, lists in-frame sequences with V and J called but not all clones. Of the missing ones, under half trace to an unresolved V gene in checked studies; the others have no known cause. The V and J calls and the clone size are those of that table, but D and trimming were determined from the DNA. In all, the sample holds hundreds of thousands of clones, and 55% to 85% of those were seen once. The top ten constitute 1.5% to 2% of the sample.

The donors were healthy, HIV-negative adults with no recently reported acute infections or vaccinations. All donors were Caucasian adults living in Nashville, Tennessee, USA. CD4+ T cells were enriched by magnetic negative selection; naive cells were then positively selected on CD45RA, and the negative fraction formed the memory subset. Blood was collected by leukapheresis, and PBMCs were isolated by Ficoll-Histopaque density gradient centrifugation and then cryopreserved in liquid nitrogen vapor phase. Purity and quantity of every magnetically sorted T cell population were checked by analytical flow cytometry. Each sorted fraction had its genomic DNA isolated and then quantified by UV absorbance on a Nanodrop 2000c. Of note for this clone: Its binding antigen is unknown. Base qualities are missing; no much larger clone stands one base away.

This clonotype was sampled from a woman aged 25 to 39 in good health. The sample comprised memory CD4+ T cells sorted from blood. The cell subset or site label, as the study defines it: CD45RA-negative fraction.

The nucleotide sequence reads as follows: TGCAGCGTGATTGGGACAGGTCGAAATCAGCCCCAGCATTTT. Its protein reads: CSVIGTGRNQPQHF. This receptor chain uses TRBV29-1 and TRBJ1-5; TRBD1 fits 8 bases in the junction. The CDR3 goes from the cysteine to the phenylalanine over 14 residues. The DNA shown is the 42-base CDR3, in frame from base 1. CDR1 is given as SQVTM and CDR2 as ANQGSEA, both from the germline V gene. V has 6 bases trimmed and J has 4 bases trimmed; junction bases matching no gene number 8.